Listed below are T cell receptor beta chains from one sample, sequenced in a study of beta chain features in type 1 diabetes. Sequencing was performed with immunoSEQ multiplex PCR; in TCRdb, only in-frame clones are kept and a portion is missing. The sample yields more than 300,000 clones, 9.6% seen once. The sequenced material came from central memory CD4+ T cells from blood. These receptors were obtained from a man aged 25-45 years with type 1 diabetes. Each CDR3 is given with its conserved first and last residue.

TRBV5-1	CASSLFGGQGLNEQFF
TRBV30	CAWSSEGWGTDTQYF
TRBV19	CASSQGLSETQYF
TRBV7-9	CASSFSQGNEQYF
TRBV4-3	CASSHAGQGDGYTF
TRBV7-2	CASSLPRDARGYTF
TRBV5-4	CASRRDFSSYEQYF
TRBV7-2	CASSFGRETYEQYF
TRBV5-1	CASSGNGDEQYF
TRBV19	CASSPYRQGRTEAFF
TRBV5-4	CASSSPTGGTDTQYF
TRBV18	CASSPPGIADTQYF
TRBV2	CASSAQGREKLFF
TRBV7-3	CASSLGHLGREQFF
TRBV19	CASSTSGLAATYEQYF
TRBV5-1	CASRLFGSGTEAFF
TRBV5-1	CASSLLSGATGELFF
TRBV5-1	CASTRIGAYEQYF
TRBV5-1	CASSGTGGQGDTQYF
TRBV6-6	CASSYGGAGANVLTF